Below, 21 T cell receptor beta chains from the same sample are listed, as sequenced in a study of CD8 T cells in ankylosing spondylitis. One entry per CDR3 protein, called by TCRdb with MiXCR from the 5' RACE reads. Found here are some 270,000 distinct CDR3 sequences, 32% of them singletons; the top ten hold roughly 4.2%. Sequencing was carried out using blood, either unsorted or a sorted T cell fraction (not recorded which). These receptors all come from a male donor with ankylosing spondylitis or in good health (not recorded which).

This clonotype was detected a few times. The chain recombines TRBV6-5 with TRBJ1-1; D ambiguous. The CDR3 loop spans 15 amino acids. Germline CDR1 MNHEY, CDR2 SVGAGI. Between the trimmed V and J ends, which lost 4 bases and 4 bases, there was a span of 16 bases. CDR3 sequence: CASSSLQTDSTEAFF. CDR3 nucleotides: TGTGCCAGCAGTTCCCTCCAGACGGATAGCACTGAAGCTTTCTTT.

A few counts support this clonotype. This chain connects TRBV5-5 to TRBJ1-5; tentative D call: TRBD1 (5 bases). The CDR3 is 15 amino acids. Per the germline V gene, CDR1 is SGHKS and CDR2 is YYEKEE (reference sequence). Trimming stripped 4 bases from V and 0 bases from J, with 11 bases between. This chain's CDR3 is CASSPDSNSNQPQHF. As DNA, the CDR3 is TGTGCCAGCAGCCCTGACAGTAATAGCAATCAGCCCCAGCATTTT.

The chain uses TRBV20-1 and TRBJ2-3, with D unclear. This CDR3 is 13 amino acids long. Germline V gene lookup returns CDR1 DFQATT and CDR2 SNEGSKA (reference sequence). The ends were cut back, 6 bases at V and 4 bases at J, with 14 bases in the middle. The CDR3 spells CSAPTNLADTQYF. The CDR3, as DNA: TGCAGTGCGCCAACTAATCTGGCAGATACGCAGTATTTT.

This chain joins TRBV20-1 and TRBJ2-7, with 12 bases that match TRBD2. CDR1 is DFQATT, CDR2 SNEGSKA, per germline (reference sequence). V was pared by 2 bases and J by 5 bases, with 4 bases of the junction left unmatched. CDR3 size: 14 residues. The CDR3 sequence is CSARLAGGPDEQYF. CDR3 nucleotide sequence: TGCAGTGCTAGACTAGCGGGGGGGCCCGACGAGCAGTACTTC.

The chain couples TRBV5-1 to TRBJ2-7; maybe TRBD1 (5 bases). Germline loops: CDR1 SGHRS, CDR2 YFSETQ. This CDR3 has 15 residues. Trimming took 0 bases from V and 0 from J, leaving 10 bases between them. The CDR3 sequence: CASSLVGQGSYEQYF. The CDR3 DNA reads TGCGCCAGCAGCTTGGTGGGGCAGGGCTCCTACGAGCAGTACTTC. The full variable domain, in which reference TRBV5-1 and TRBJ2-7 provide the parts outside the CDR3, is KAGVTQTPRYLIKTRGQQVTLSCSPISGHRSVSWYQQTPGQGLQFLFEYFSETQRNKGNFPGRFSGRQFSNSRSEMNVSTLELGDSALYLCASSLVGQGSYEQYFGPGTRLTVT.

V and J are TRBV11-2 and TRBJ2-7; the D is unclear. Trimming removed 5 bases from V and 7 bases from J, with 9 bases in between. Germline-derived CDR1 and CDR2 are SGHAT and FQNNGV. This CDR3 region has 11 residues. As DNA, the CDR3 is TGTGCCAGCAGCCACCTCGAAGAGCAGTACTTC. As protein: CASSHLEEQYF. Supplemented by reference TRBV11-2 and TRBJ2-7, the full variable domain reads EAGVAQSPRYKIIEKRQSVAFWCNPISGHATLYWYQQILGQGPKLLIQFQNNGVVDDSQLPKDRFSAERLKGVDSTLKIQPAKLEDSAVYLCASSHLEEQYFGPGTRLTVT.

V is TRBV6-1 and J is TRBJ2-3; D might be TRBD1 or TRBD2, each matching 5 bases. V lost 5 bases, J lost 0 bases, and 12 bases lay in between. CDR1 and CDR2 from the germline V gene are MNHNS and SASEGT. This CDR3 has 15 amino acids. CDR3 sequence reads: CASSPGTPSTDTQYF. CDR3 nucleotide sequence: TGTGCCAGCAGTCCGGGGACCCCGAGCACAGATACGCAGTATTTT.

The sample holds a few counts of this clonotype. The rearrangement joins TRBV12-3 or TRBV12-4 to TRBJ2-1, with D perhaps matching TRBD2 (6 bases). The CDR3 is 13 amino acids. Deletions cut 5 bases from V and 7 bases from J, with 12 bases between. The CDR3 protein is CASSAGTQNEQFF. The CDR3 region has the DNA TGTGCCAGCAGTGCCGGGACTCAGAATGAGCAGTTCTTC.

The sample holds a few counts of this clonotype. CDR3 sequence: CSVGWAKNIQYF. The CDR3 DNA follows: TGCAGCGTTGGGTGGGCCAAAAACATTCAGTACTTC. The chain has TRBV29-1 and TRBJ2-4; the D is unclear. V lost 4 bases and J 1 base, leaving 5 bases between the germline ends. The CDR3 has 12 amino acids. Germline CDR1 reads SQVTM; CDR2 reads ANQGSEA. Combining the CDR3 with reference TRBV29-1 and TRBJ2-4 gives the whole variable domain SAVISQKPSRDICQRGTSLTIQCQVDSQVTMMFWYRQQPGQSLTLIATANQGSEATYESGFVIDKFPISRPNLTFSTLTVSNMSPEDSSIYLCSVGWAKNIQYFGAGTRLSVL.

This clonotype was observed a handful of times. The V call is TRBV7-9, the J call TRBJ2-3, with D possibly matching TRBD1 (6 bases). The germline V gene has CDR1 SEHNR and CDR2 FQNEAQ (reference sequence). This CDR3 is 12 amino acids long. Between the trimmed V and J ends, which lost 10 bases and 2 bases, there was a span of 10 bases. The CDR3 DNA follows: TGTGCCATCGGACAGTACACAGATACGCAGTATTTT. Translation: CAIGQYTDTQYF.

The chain recombines TRBV12-3 or TRBV12-4 with TRBJ1-5; a weak D match, TRBD1 (5 bases). The V end was cut by 0 bases, the J end by 7 bases, with 13 bases between. CDR3 length equals 15 residues. The CDR3 DNA is TGTGCCAGCAGTTTAGCGCCAGGGTTGGGACAGCCCCAGCATTTT. Translated, it gives CASSLAPGLGQPQHF.

The chain links TRBV9 to TRBJ2-1, with D possibly TRBD1 on 6 matching bases. Looked up from germline, CDR1 is SGDLS and CDR2 is YYNGEE. V lost 7 bases, J lost 3 bases, and 14 bases lay in between. The CDR3 runs to 14 residues. The CDR3 sequence: CASGPGHYYNEQFF. CDR3 nucleotides: TGTGCCAGCGGTCCGGGACACTACTACAATGAGCAGTTCTTC. Full variable domain (remainder filled in from reference TRBV9 and TRBJ2-1): DSGVTQTPKHLITATGQRVTLRCSPRSGDLSVYWYQQSLDQGLQFLIQYYNGEERAKGNILERFSAQQFPDLHSELNLSSLELGDSALYFCASGPGHYYNEQFFGPGTRLTVL.

In its sample, this clonotype was seen a few times. The chain has TRBV12-3 or TRBV12-4 and TRBJ2-3; 8 bases are shared with TRBD2. The CDR3 is 16 residues long. Trimming cost V 3 bases and J 2 bases; bases outside gene matches: 7. CDR3 protein: CASSFRGGSFTDTQYF. The DNA for the CDR3 is TGTGCCAGCAGTTTCCGGGGGGGGTCCTTCACAGATACGCAGTATTTT.

V and J are TRBV2 and TRBJ2-1; a weak D match, TRBD2 (7 bases). CDR3 length equals 18 residues. V shed 5 bases and J shed 0 bases, with 20 bases lying between them. In germline, CDR1 is SNHLY, CDR2 FYNNEI. The CDR3: CASSRRGGSRSSYNEQFF. CDR3 nucleotides: TGTGCCAGCAGTCGTAGGGGGGGTAGCCGAAGCTCCTACAATGAGCAGTTCTTC.

The rearrangement links TRBV28 to TRBJ2-3; 7 positions agree with TRBD1. CDR1 is MDHEN and CDR2 is SYDVKM in the germline V gene. CDR3 size: 16 residues. With 7 bases clipped from V and 1 base from J, the junction kept 11 bases outside the gene matches. CDR3 in amino acids: CASTTLGTAGTDTQYF. In DNA, the CDR3 is TGTGCCAGCACCACGCTTGGGACAGCTGGCACAGATACGCAGTATTTT.

This clonotype was counted only a few times. This rearrangement joins TRBV20-1 to TRBJ1-4; a possible D gene is TRBD1 (6 bases). CDR1 DFQATT and CDR2 SNEGSKA come from the germline V gene (reference sequence). V was trimmed by 5 bases and J by 10 bases, leaving 17 bases between them. The CDR3 consists of 13 residues. The CDR3 bases are TGCAGTGCTGCCGGGGGCCTAGATGGAAAACTGTTTTTT. This codes for CSAAGGLDGKLFF.

In this sample, this clonotype turned up a few times. The rearrangement uses TRBV20-1 and TRBJ2-5, with 9 nucleotides matching TRBD2. This CDR3 contains 15 residues. Germline lookup yields CDR1 DFQATT and CDR2 SNEGSKA (reference sequence). J was trimmed by 3 bases and V by 6 bases; bases with no gene match: 11. CDR3: CSAPDPTSGEETQYF. The CDR3, as DNA: TGCAGTGCCCCGGATCCGACTAGCGGAGAAGAGACCCAGTACTTC.

This chain connects TRBV20-1 to TRBJ2-7, with D possibly being TRBD1 or TRBD2 (7 bases each). Germline V gene data show CDR1 as DFQATT and CDR2 as SNEGSKA (reference sequence). CDR3 size: 14 residues. The germline V and J ends were trimmed by 0 bases and 2 bases, with 11 bases remaining between them. CDR3 sequence reads: CSARDPGGAYEQYF. The CDR3 DNA sequence: TGCAGTGCTAGAGACCCAGGGGGGGCCTACGAGCAGTACTTC.

The chain combines TRBV15 with TRBJ2-5; 8 bases line up with TRBD1. This CDR3 region has 14 residues. Germline values: CDR1 LNHNV, CDR2 YYDKDF (reference sequence). The junction had 2 bases not matched to a gene; V was cut back by 0 bases and J by 5 bases. Here the CDR3 DNA reads TGTGCCACCAGCAGAGATCAGGGGGCGGAGACCCAGTACTTC. Amino acids: CATSRDQGAETQYF.

The chain joins TRBV12-3 or TRBV12-4 to TRBJ1-5; D gene ambiguous. The CDR3 extends over 13 amino acids. Trimming shortened V by 0 bases and J by 6 bases, and 6 bases separated the two germline ends. In DNA, the CDR3 is TGTGCCAGCAGTTTAGCTTCAAGTCAGCCCCAGCATTTT. Translated: CASSLASSQPQHF.

This clonotype was seen more than once but under ten times. The CDR3 loop reads CASSQDRATLYGYTF. In DNA form, the CDR3 reads TGTGCCAGCAGCCAAGATCGCGCAACTCTGTATGGCTACACCTTC. This chain connects TRBV4-2 to TRBJ1-2; no firm D call. Looked up from germline, CDR1 is LGHNA and CDR2 is YNFKEQ. Deletions cut 0 bases from V and 5 bases from J, with 13 bases between. This CDR3 contains 15 residues.